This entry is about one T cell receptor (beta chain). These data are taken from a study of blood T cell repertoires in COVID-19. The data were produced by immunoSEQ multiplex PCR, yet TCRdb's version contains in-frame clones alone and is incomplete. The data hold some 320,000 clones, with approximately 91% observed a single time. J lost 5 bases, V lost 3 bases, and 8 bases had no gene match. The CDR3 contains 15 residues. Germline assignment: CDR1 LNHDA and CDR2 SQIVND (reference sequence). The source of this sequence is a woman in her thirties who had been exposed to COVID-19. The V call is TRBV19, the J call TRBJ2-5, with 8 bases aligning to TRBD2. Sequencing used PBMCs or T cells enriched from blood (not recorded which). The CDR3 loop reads CASSIRGGSEETQYF. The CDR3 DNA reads TGTGCCAGTAGTATCCGGGGGGGTTCCGAGGAGACCCAGTACTTC.